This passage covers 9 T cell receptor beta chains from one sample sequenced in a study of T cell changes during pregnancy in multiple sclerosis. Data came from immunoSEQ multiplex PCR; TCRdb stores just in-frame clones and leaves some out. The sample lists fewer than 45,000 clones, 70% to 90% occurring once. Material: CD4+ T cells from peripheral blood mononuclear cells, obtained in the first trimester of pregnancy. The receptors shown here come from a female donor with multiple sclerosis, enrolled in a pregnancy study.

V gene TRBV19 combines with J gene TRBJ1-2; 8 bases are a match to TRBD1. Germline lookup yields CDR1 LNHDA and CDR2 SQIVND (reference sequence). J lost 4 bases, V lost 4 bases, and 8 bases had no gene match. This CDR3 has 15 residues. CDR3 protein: CASSTVGQGAYGYTF. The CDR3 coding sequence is TGTGCCAGTAGTACCGTAGGACAGGGTGCCTATGGCTACACCTTC.

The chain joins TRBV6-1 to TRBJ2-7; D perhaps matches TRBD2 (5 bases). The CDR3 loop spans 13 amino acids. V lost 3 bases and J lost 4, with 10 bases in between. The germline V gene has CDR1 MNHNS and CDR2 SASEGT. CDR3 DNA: TGTGCCAGCAGTGAGCTAGGGAGATACGAGCAGTACTTC. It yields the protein CASSELGRYEQYF.

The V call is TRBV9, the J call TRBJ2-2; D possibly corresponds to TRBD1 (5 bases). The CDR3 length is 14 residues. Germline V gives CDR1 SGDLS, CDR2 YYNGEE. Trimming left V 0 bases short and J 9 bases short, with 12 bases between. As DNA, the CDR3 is TGTGCCAGCAGCGTAGAGAGGACACCCAGGGAGCTGTTTTTT. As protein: CASSVERTPRELFF.

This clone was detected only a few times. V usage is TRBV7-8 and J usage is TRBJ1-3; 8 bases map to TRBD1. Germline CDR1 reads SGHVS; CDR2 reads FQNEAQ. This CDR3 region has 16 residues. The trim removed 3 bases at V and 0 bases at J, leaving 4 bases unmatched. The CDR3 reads CASSFNRGGSGNTIYF. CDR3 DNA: TGTGCCAGCAGCTTCAACAGGGGGGGCTCTGGAAACACCATATATTTT.

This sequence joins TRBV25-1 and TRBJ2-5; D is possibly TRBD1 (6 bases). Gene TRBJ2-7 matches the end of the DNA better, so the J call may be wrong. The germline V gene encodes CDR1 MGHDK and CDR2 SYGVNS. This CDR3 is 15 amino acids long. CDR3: CASSSGHLGHYEQYF. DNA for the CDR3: TGTGCCAGCAGTTCCGGACATTTGGGACACTACGAGCAGTACTTC.

CDR3 coding DNA: TGTGCCAGCAGCCGATACCCGGGGGGACCAGATACGCAGTATTTT. Its translation is CASSRYPGGPDTQYF. This chain links TRBV6-1 with TRBJ2-3; 7 nucleotides align to TRBD2. V dropped 6 bases and J dropped 4; count of bases not matched to a gene: 10. This CDR3 comprises 15 residues. Germline loops: CDR1 MNHNS, CDR2 SASEGT.

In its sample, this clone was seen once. The DNA for the CDR3 is TGTGCCAGCAGCCCCACCCCGGGGGAAGAGACCCAGTACTTC. The encoded protein is CASSPTPGEETQYF. The chain recombines TRBV13 with TRBJ2-5; weak D call: TRBD2 (6 bases). The CDR3 sequence is 14 residues long. Germline CDR1 reads PRHDT; CDR2 reads FYEKMQ (reference sequence). The V gene lost 5 bases and the J gene lost 3 bases, with 13 bases spanning the gap.

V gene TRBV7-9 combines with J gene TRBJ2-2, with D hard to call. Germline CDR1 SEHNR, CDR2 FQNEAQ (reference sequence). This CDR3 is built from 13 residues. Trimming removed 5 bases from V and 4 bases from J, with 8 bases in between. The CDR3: CASSTLGTGELFF. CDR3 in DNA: TGTGCCAGCAGCACCCTAGGCACCGGGGAGCTGTTTTTT.

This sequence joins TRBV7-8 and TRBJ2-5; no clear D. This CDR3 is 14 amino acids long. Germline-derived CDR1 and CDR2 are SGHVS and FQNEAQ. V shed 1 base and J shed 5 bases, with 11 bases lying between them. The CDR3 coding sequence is TGTGCCAGCAGCTTAGTTGCCTCGAGGGAGACCCAGTACTTC. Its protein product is CASSLVASRETQYF.